These 18 T cell receptor beta chains originate from one sample sequenced in a study of control samples from healthy donors and cancer patients. Here immunoSEQ multiplex PCR was the method, and the copy in TCRdb shows in-frame clones only, minus some. The sample holds 75,000 to 95,000 clones; approximately 93% are singletons and the top ten take nearly 1.5%. Sequencing used blood. Receptors originate from a woman in her thirties in good health.

The V gene is TRBV5-1, the J gene TRBJ2-7; 9 bases map to TRBD1. Germline values: CDR1 SGHRS, CDR2 YFSETQ. There are 15 residues in the CDR3. The junction had 11 bases not matched to a gene; V was cut back by 7 bases and J by 3 bases. The CDR3, as DNA: TGCGCCAGCTCCAATGCCGGGACAGGGAACTACGAGCAGTACTTC. Amino acids: CASSNAGTGNYEQYF. Filled out from reference TRBV5-1 and TRBJ2-7, the complete variable domain reads KAGVTQTPRYLIKTRGQQVTLSCSPISGHRSVSWYQQTPGQGLQFLFEYFSETQRNKGNFPGRFSGRQFSNSRSEMNVSTLELGDSALYLCASSNAGTGNYEQYFGPGTRLTVT.

CDR3 residues: CATRPQAELAKNIQYF. CDR3 nucleotide sequence: TGTGCCACCAGACCCCAGGCAGAGCTAGCCAAAAACATTCAGTACTTC. The genes are TRBV24-1 and TRBJ2-4; no reliable D call. This CDR3 is built from 16 residues. Deletions cut 7 bases from V and 0 bases from J, with 15 bases between. Germline V gene lookup returns CDR1 KGHDR and CDR2 SFDVKD.

The chain recombines TRBV7-3 with TRBJ1-6, with D hard to call. The CDR3 runs 14 residues. V was clipped by 5 bases and J by 9 bases, with 14 bases between them. Germline CDR1 and CDR2: SGHTA and FQGTGA. For the CDR3, the DNA is TGTGCCAGCAGCCAGACCGCTAGTGGTTCACCCCTCCACTTT. This translates into CASSQTASGSPLHF.

The CDR3 nucleotides are TGTGCCAGCAGCGTAGACGAGCGGGAGGGCCGAGAGACCCAGTACTTC. Its translation: CASSVDEREGRETQYF. V usage is TRBV9 and J usage is TRBJ2-5; 10 bases match TRBD2. Germline trimming cut 0 bases from V and 4 bases from J; bases unmatched to any gene: 6. This CDR3 is built from 16 residues. The germline CDR1 and CDR2 sequences are SGDLS and YYNGEE.

The chain combines TRBV7-9 with TRBJ2-2, with a tentative D call TRBD2 (7 bases). V was clipped by 5 bases and J by 4 bases, with 14 bases between them. The CDR3 covers 15 residues. The germline gives CDR1 SEHNR, CDR2 FQNEAQ (reference sequence). The CDR3, as DNA: TGTGCCAGCAGCCCGCGGGGGCTTCTCACCGGGGAGCTGTTTTTT. It is translated as CASSPRGLLTGELFF.

V usage is TRBV20-1 and J usage is TRBJ2-7; D remains unclear. The V gene's germline CDR1 is DFQATT and CDR2 SNEGSKA (reference sequence). CDR3 size: 11 residues. V lost 3 bases, J lost 3 bases, and 6 bases lay in between. The CDR3 sequence is CSASSSYEQYF. CDR3 nucleotides: TGCAGTGCTAGTTCAAGCTACGAGCAGTACTTC.

This sequence joins TRBV27 and TRBJ2-1; D is unclear. Germline CDR1 and CDR2: MNHEY and SMNVEV (reference sequence). V was cut by 2 bases and J by 6 bases, with 5 bases left in between. This CDR3 comprises 12 residues. The DNA of the CDR3 is TGTGCCAGCAGTTTAACTGGCAATGAGCAGTTCTTC. Amino acid sequence: CASSLTGNEQFF.

This sequence joins TRBV28 and TRBJ2-1, with 7 bases identical to TRBD1. The CDR3 totals 16 residues. The germline CDR1 and CDR2 sequences are MDHEN and SYDVKM. With V trimmed by 2 bases and J by 3 bases, 7 bases remained unmatched. CDR3 sequence: CASSLGFRDSYNEQFF. In nucleotides, the CDR3 is TGTGCCAGCAGTTTAGGGTTTAGGGACAGCTACAATGAGCAGTTCTTC.

The genes are TRBV4-2 and TRBJ2-1; D is unresolved. Trimming removed 1 base at V and 0 bases at J, with 7 bases between. The germline V gene has CDR1 LGHNA and CDR2 YNFKEQ. CDR3 size: 15 residues. DNA of the CDR3: TGTGCCAGCAGCCAAGCTGGTAGCTCCTACAATGAGCAGTTCTTC. It is translated as CASSQAGSSYNEQFF.

The chain uses TRBV7-9 and TRBJ2-6; 11 nucleotides align to TRBD2. The germline CDR1 and CDR2 sequences are SEHNR and FQNEAQ (reference sequence). This CDR3 region has 22 residues. The V gene end was trimmed by 5 bases and the J gene end by 1 base; junction bases not matched to a gene: 19. This CDR3 reads CASSTAPGLAAGGQSGANVLTF. The CDR3 nucleotides read TGTGCCAGCAGCACAGCACCGGGACTAGCGGCAGGGGGGCAGTCTGGGGCCAACGTCCTGACTTTC.

The V gene is TRBV6-1, the J gene TRBJ2-7; 7 bases match TRBD1. The CDR3 has 14 residues. Germline V gene data show CDR1 as MNHNS and CDR2 as SASEGT. V lost 3 bases to trimming and J lost 2 bases; unmatched junction nucleotides: 4. The CDR3 spells CASSEGQGAYEQYF. CDR3 coding DNA: TGTGCCAGCAGTGAGGGGCAGGGGGCCTACGAGCAGTACTTC.

V is TRBV24-1 and J is TRBJ2-5; 9 bases line up with TRBD1. Germline V CDR1 and CDR2: KGHDR, SFDVKD. V lost 1 base and J lost 1; bases outside the gene matches: 6. The CDR3 covers 17 residues. This CDR3 is CATSDLMGQGSQETQYF. CDR3 in DNA: TGTGCCACCAGTGATTTAATGGGACAGGGAAGCCAAGAGACCCAGTACTTC.

The rearrangement links TRBV27 to TRBJ2-1, with D tentatively TRBD1 or TRBD2 (5 bases each). Germline V gene lookup returns CDR1 MNHEY and CDR2 SMNVEV (reference sequence). Trimming took 6 bases from V and 4 from J, leaving 13 bases between them. CDR3 length: 14 residues. The CDR3 sequence is CASRGAGGYNEQFF. The DNA of the CDR3 is TGTGCCAGCAGAGGGGCAGGAGGTTACAATGAGCAGTTCTTC.

The V gene is TRBV2, the J gene TRBJ1-1; 7 nucleotides match TRBD1. This CDR3 has 14 residues. Germline CDR1 and CDR2: SNHLY and FYNNEI. J was trimmed by 3 bases and V by 6 bases; bases with no gene match: 7. CDR3 protein: CASRDRVKYTEAFF. DNA for the CDR3: TGTGCCAGCAGAGACAGGGTGAAATACACTGAAGCTTTCTTT.

The chain couples TRBV4-1 to TRBJ1-6; 7 nucleotides align to TRBD1. The germline V gene encodes CDR1 MGHRA and CDR2 YSYEKL. The CDR3 totals 11 residues. Unmatched junction bases numbered 3, after V lost 5 bases and J lost 14 bases. CDR3 DNA sequence: TGCGCCAGCAGCAAACAGGGGTCCCTCCACTTT. Protein product: CASSKQGSLHF.

This chain uses TRBV7-8 with TRBJ1-2, with D perhaps TRBD1 (5 bases). Germline V CDR1 and CDR2: SGHVS, FQNEAQ. The CDR3 consists of 16 residues. Trimming took 5 bases from V and 8 from J, leaving 24 bases between them. The CDR3 bases are TGTGCCAGCAGCCCGACCAAGGGACCGACTTACGGGGGCTACACCTTC. This gives the protein CASSPTKGPTYGGYTF.

In nucleotides, the CDR3 is TGTGCCAGCAGCTTAGGAGGTGGGAGGGGAGGAACCGGGGAGCTGTTTTTT. The encoded protein is CASSLGGGRGGTGELFF. This rearrangement joins TRBV7-6 to TRBJ2-2, with 7 bases identical to TRBD2. The germline V gene encodes CDR1 SGHVS and CDR2 FNYEAQ. This CDR3 is 17 amino acids long. The V gene end was trimmed by 1 base and the J gene end by 5 bases; junction bases not matched to a gene: 10. The full variable domain, its missing parts supplied by reference TRBV7-6 and TRBJ2-2, is GAGVSQSPRYKVTKRGQDVALRCDPISGHVSLYWYRQALGQGPEFLTYFNYEAQQDKSGLPNDRFSAERPEGSISTLTIQRTEQRDSAMYRCASSLGGGRGGTGELFFGEGSRLTVL.

The gene calls are TRBV3-1 (or the pseudogene TRBV3-2) and TRBJ2-7; D is ambiguous. CDR1 and CDR2 from the germline V gene are LGHDT and YNNKEL (reference sequence). The CDR3 contains 15 residues. V dropped 4 bases and J dropped 0 bases, with 13 bases sitting between them. The DNA for the CDR3 is TGTGCCAGCAGCCTCAAAGGATACCCCTCCTACGAGCAGTACTTC. It encodes CASSLKGYPSYEQYF.